One sample yielded the 7 T cell receptor beta chains listed below, sequenced in a study of T-cell memory formation after mild COVID-19. Each CDR3 protein gets one entry after TCRdb re-called the 5' RACE reads with MiXCR. The table lists fewer than 450,000 distinct CDR3 sequences, around 21% of them singletons. The sequencing input was PBMCs or a T cell subset sorted from them (not recorded which). The receptors here all came from an adult woman who had mild COVID-19 (a few samples of this study predate the infection). Cell type and time point are not known.

J is TRBJ1-1 and V is TRBV7-9; D is ambiguous. CDR3 size: 13 residues. V lost 4 bases to trimming and J lost 3 bases, with 9 bases between them. The germline V gene has CDR1 SEHNR and CDR2 FQNEAQ (reference sequence). The CDR3 reads CASSWTSDTEAFF. CDR3 DNA: TGTGCCAGCAGCTGGACTTCGGACACTGAAGCTTTCTTT.

This clonotype was observed a handful of times. The gene calls are TRBV18 and TRBJ2-1; D is perhaps TRBD2 (6 bases). V gave up 3 bases and J gave up 0 bases, with 12 bases separating them. Per the germline V gene, CDR1 is KGHSH and CDR2 is LQKENI. The CDR3 totals 16 residues. CDR3 coding DNA: TGTGCCAGCTCACCCGGGACTCAGAGCTCCTACAATGAGCAGTTCTTC. Protein sequence: CASSPGTQSSYNEQFF.

The chain carries TRBV2 and TRBJ1-5, with TRBD1 as a possible D gene (5 bases). V was pared by 4 bases and J by 5 bases, with 9 bases between. Germline CDR1 and CDR2: SNHLY and FYNNEI. CDR3 length equals 13 residues. This CDR3 reads CASSGTGDQPQHF. For the CDR3, the DNA is TGTGCCAGCAGTGGTACAGGAGATCAGCCCCAGCATTTT.

The CDR3 DNA reads as TGTGCCAGCAGGACAATCGGGACAGTAGGCTACACTGAAGCTTTCTTT. Its protein is CASRTIGTVGYTEAFF. The V and J genes are TRBV12-3 or TRBV12-4 and TRBJ1-1; 7 positions match TRBD1. V lost 6 bases, J lost 3 bases, and 13 bases stayed unmatched. The length of the CDR3 is 16 residues.

This clonotype was seen only a few times. The chain has TRBV12-3 or TRBV12-4 and TRBJ2-2; D is ambiguous. V gave up 2 bases and J gave up 4 bases, with 14 bases separating them. This CDR3 comprises 16 residues. The chain's CDR3 is CASSLRKGVATGELFF. The CDR3 nucleotides read TGTGCCAGCAGTTTACGAAAAGGAGTTGCCACCGGGGAGCTGTTTTTT.

There are a few counts of this clonotype. This chain joins TRBV12-3 or TRBV12-4 and TRBJ1-2; TRBD1 agrees at 9 bases. The CDR3 contains 14 residues. J lost 9 bases, V lost 0 bases, and 5 bases had no gene match. Here the CDR3 DNA reads TGTGCCAGCAGTTTAGCGGGGACAGGGCGTAGCTACACCTTC. Translation: CASSLAGTGRSYTF.

The chain couples TRBV19 to TRBJ1-1; D is perhaps TRBD1 (5 bases). CDR1 is LNHDA and CDR2 is SQIVND in the germline V gene (reference sequence). Trimming stripped 5 bases from V and 1 base from J, with 17 bases between. The CDR3 runs to 16 residues. DNA of the CDR3: TGTGCCAGTAGTCTATCGGGAAGGGGCCCGAACACTGAAGCTTTCTTT. Its translation: CASSLSGRGPNTEAFF.